The source of this T cell receptor (beta chain) is a study of memory CD4+ T cells and cytomegalovirus serostatus. Some clones are missing from TCRdb's copy, which holds only in-frame ones; the method was immunoSEQ multiplex PCR. The table records tens of thousands of clones, 70% to 80% of them present only once. The CDR3 is made up of 11 amino acids. V dropped 4 bases and J dropped 8 bases, with 5 bases sitting between them. Germline V gene data show CDR1 as SGHVS and CDR2 as FQNEAQ. The sort gate was single viable CD3+CD4+CD8-CD45RO+ cells for memory CD4+ T cells. CD4+ T cells were isolated by positive magnetic selection.

This receptor was identified in an adult in good health and CMV-seronegative. The sample consisted of memory CD4+ T cells from blood. The V call is TRBV7-8, the J call TRBJ1-4; D gene uncertain. In DNA form, the CDR3 reads TGTGCCAGCAGCTCGAGGGAAAAACTGTTTTTT. Translation gives CASSSREKLFF.